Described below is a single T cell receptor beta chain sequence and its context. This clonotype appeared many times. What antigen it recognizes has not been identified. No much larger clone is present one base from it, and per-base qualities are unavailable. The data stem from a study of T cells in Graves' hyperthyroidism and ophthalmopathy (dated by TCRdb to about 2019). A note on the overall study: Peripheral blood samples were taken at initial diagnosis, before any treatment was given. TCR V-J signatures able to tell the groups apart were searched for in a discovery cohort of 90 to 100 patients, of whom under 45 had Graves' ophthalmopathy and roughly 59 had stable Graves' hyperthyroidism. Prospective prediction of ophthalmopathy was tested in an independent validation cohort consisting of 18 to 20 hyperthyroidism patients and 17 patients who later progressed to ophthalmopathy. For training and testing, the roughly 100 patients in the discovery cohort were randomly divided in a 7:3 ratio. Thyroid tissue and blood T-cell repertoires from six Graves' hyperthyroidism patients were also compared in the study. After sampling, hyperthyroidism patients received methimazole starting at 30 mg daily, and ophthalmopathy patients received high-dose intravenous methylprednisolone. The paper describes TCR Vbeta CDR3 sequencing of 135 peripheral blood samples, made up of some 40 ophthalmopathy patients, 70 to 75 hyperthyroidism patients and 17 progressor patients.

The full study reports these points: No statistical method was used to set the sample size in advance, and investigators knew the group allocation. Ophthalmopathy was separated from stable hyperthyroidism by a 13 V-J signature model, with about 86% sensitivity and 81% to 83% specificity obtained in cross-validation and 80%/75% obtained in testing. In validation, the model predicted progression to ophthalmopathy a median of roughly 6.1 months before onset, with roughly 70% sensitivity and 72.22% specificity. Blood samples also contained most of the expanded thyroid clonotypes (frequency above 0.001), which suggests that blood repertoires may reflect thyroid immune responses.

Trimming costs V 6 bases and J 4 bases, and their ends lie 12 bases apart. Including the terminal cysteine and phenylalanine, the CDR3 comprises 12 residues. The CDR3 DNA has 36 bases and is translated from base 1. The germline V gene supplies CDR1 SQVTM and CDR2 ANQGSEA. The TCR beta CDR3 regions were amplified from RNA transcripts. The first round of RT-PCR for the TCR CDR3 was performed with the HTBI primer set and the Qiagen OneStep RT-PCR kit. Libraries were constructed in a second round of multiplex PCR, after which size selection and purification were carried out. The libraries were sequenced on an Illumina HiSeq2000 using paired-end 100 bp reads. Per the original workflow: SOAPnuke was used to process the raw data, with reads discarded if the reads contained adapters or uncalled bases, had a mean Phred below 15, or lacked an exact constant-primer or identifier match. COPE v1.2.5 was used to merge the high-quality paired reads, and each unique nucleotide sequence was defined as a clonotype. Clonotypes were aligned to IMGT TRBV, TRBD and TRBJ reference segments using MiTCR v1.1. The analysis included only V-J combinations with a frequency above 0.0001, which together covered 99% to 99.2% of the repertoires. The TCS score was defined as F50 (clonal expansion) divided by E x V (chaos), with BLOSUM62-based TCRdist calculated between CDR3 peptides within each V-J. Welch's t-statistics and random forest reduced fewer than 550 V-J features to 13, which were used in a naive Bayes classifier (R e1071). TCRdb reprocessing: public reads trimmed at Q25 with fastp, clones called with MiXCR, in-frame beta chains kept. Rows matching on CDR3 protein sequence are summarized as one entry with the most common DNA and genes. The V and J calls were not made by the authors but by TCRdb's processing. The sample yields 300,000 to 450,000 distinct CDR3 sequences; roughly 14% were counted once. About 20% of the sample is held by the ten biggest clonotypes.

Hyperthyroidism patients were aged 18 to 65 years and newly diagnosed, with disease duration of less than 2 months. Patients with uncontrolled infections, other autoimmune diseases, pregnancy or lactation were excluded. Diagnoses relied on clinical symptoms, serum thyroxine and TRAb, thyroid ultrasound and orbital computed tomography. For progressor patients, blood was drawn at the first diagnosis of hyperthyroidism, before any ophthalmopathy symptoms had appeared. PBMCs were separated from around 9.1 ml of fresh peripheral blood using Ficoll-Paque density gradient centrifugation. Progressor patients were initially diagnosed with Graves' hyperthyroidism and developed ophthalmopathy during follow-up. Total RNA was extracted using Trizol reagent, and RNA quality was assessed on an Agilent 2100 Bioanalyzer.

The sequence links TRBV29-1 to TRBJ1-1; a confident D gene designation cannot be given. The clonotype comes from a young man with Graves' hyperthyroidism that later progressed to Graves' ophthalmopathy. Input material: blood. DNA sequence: TGCAGCGTATCACATTTAGGCACTGAAGCTTTCTTT. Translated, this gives CSVSHLGTEAFF.